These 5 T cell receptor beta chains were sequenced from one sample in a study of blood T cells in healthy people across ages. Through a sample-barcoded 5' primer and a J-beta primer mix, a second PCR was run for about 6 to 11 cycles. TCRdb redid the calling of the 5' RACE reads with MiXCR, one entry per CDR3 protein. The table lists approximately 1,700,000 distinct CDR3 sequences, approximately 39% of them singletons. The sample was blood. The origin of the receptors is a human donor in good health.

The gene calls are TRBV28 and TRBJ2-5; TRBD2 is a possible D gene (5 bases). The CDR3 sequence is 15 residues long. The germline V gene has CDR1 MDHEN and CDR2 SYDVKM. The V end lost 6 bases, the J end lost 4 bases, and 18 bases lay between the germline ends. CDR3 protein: CASRLHEGMGETQYF. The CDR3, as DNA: TGTGCCAGCAGACTCCACGAGGGTATGGGAGAGACCCAGTACTTC. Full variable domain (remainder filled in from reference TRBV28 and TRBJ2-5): DVKVTQSSRYLVKRTGEKVFLECVQDMDHENMFWYRQDPGLGLRLIYFSYDVKMKEKGDIPEGYSVSREKKERFSLILESASTNQTSMYLCASRLHEGMGETQYFGPGTRLLVL.

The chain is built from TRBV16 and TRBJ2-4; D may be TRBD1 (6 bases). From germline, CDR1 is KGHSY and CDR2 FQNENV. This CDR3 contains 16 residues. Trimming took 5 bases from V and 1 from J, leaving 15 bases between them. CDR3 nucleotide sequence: TGTGCCAGCAGCGTGACAGGCAGGTGGGCCAAAAACATTCAGTACTTC. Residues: CASSVTGRWAKNIQYF.

The CDR3 DNA reads TGCAGCGTCCAGGGGGCAGGAACCTACGAGCAGTACTTC. This translates into CSVQGAGTYEQYF. The chain links TRBV29-1 to TRBJ2-7, with TRBD1 identical over 8 bases. J gave up 2 bases and V 6 bases, and 6 bases lay outside the gene matches. Looked up from germline, CDR1 is SQVTM and CDR2 is ANQGSEA. The CDR3 is made up of 13 amino acids.

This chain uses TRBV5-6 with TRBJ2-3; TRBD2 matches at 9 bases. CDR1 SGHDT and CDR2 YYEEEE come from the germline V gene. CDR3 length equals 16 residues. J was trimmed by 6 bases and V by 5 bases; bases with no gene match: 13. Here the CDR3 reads CASSPQGSGGVDTQYF. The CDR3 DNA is TGTGCCAGCAGTCCCCAAGGTAGCGGGGGAGTGGATACGCAGTATTTT.

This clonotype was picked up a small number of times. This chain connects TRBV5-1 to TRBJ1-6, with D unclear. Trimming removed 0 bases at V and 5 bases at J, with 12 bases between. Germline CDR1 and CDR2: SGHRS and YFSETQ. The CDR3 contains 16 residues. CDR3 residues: CASSLDTVRNNSPLHF. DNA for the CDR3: TGCGCCAGCAGCTTGGATACGGTTAGAAATAATTCACCCCTCCACTTT.